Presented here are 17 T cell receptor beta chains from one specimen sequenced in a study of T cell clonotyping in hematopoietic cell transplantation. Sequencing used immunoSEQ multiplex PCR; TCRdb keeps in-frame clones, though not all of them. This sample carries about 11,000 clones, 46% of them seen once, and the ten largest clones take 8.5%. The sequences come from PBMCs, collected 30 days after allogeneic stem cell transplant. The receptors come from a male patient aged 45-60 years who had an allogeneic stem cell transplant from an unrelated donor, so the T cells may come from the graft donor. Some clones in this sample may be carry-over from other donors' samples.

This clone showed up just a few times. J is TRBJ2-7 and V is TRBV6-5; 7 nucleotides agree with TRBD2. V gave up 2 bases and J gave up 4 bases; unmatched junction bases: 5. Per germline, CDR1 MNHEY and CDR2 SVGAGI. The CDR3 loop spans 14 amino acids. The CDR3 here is CASSYKGGEYEQYF. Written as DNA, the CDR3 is TGTGCCAGCAGTTACAAGGGAGGGGAGTACGAGCAGTACTTC.

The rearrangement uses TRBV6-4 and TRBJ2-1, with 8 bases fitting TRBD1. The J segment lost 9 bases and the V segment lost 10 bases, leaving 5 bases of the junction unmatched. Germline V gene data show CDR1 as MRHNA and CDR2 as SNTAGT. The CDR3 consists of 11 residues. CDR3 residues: CATRTGFEQFF. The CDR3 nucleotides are TGTGCCACCCGGACAGGGTTTGAGCAGTTCTTC.

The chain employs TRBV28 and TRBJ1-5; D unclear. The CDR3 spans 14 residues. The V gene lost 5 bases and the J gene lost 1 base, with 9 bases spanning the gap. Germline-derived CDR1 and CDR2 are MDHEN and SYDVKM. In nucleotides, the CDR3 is TGTGCCAGCAGTCCAGTCATGAGCAATCAGCCCCAGCATTTT. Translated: CASSPVMSNQPQHF.

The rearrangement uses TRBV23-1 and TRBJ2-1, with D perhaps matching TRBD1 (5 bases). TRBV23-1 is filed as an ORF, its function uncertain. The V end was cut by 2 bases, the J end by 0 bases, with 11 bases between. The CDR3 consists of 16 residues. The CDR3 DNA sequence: TGCGCCAGCAGTCAAAGACGACAGACCTCCTACAATGAGCAGTTCTTC. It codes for CASSQRRQTSYNEQFF.

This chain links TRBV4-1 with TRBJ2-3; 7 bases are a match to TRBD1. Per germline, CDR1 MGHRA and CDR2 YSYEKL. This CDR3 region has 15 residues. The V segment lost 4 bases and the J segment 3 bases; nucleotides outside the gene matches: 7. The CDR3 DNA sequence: TGCGCCAGCAGCCCAGACAGGGTTAGGACAGATACGCAGTATTTT. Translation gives CASSPDRVRTDTQYF.

The CDR3 region is CASSAQGNSYNEQFF. Here the CDR3 DNA reads TGTGCCAGCAGCGCACAGGGGAACTCCTACAATGAGCAGTTCTTC. The chain couples TRBV9 to TRBJ2-1, with 7 nucleotides matching TRBD1. Trimming at V came to 3 bases and at J to 0 bases, leaving 3 bases not matched to a gene. Germline V gives CDR1 SGDLS, CDR2 YYNGEE. This CDR3 comprises 15 residues.

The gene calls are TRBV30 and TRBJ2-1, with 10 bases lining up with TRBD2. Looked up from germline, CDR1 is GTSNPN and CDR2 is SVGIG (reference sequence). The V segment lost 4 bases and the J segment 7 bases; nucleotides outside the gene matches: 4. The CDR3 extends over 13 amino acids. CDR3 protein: CAWKTSGWNEQFF. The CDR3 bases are TGTGCCTGGAAGACTAGCGGGTGGAATGAGCAGTTCTTC. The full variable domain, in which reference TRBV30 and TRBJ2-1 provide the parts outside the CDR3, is SQTIHQWPATLVQPVGSPLSLECTVEGTSNPNLYWYRQAAGRGLQLLFYSVGIGQISSEVPQNLSASRPQDRQFILSSKKLLLSDSGFYLCAWKTSGWNEQFFGPGTRLTVL.

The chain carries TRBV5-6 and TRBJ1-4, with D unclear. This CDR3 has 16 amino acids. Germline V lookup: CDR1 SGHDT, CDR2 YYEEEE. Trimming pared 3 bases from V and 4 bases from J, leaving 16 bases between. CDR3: CASSSKRTDNNEKLFF. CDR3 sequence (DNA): TGTGCCAGCAGCTCGAAAAGGACGGATAATAATGAAAAACTGTTTTTT.

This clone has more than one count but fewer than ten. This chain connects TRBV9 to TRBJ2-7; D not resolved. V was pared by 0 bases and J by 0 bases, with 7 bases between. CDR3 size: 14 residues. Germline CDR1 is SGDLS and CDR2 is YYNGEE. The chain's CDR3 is CASSVDLGSYEQYF. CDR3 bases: TGTGCCAGCAGCGTAGATCTGGGCTCCTACGAGCAGTACTTC.

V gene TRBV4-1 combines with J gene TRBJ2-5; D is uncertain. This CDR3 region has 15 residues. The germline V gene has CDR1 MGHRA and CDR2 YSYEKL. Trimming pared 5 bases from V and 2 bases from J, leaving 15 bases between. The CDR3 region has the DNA TGCGCCAGCAGCTACGAGCAGAGTAATCAAGAGACCCAGTACTTC. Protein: CASSYEQSNQETQYF.

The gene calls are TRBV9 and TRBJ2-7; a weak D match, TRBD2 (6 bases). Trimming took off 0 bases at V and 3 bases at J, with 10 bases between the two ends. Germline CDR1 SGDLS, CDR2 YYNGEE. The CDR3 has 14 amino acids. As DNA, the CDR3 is TGTGCCAGCAGCGTAGAGTTCGGGGGCTACGAGCAGTACTTC. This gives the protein CASSVEFGGYEQYF.

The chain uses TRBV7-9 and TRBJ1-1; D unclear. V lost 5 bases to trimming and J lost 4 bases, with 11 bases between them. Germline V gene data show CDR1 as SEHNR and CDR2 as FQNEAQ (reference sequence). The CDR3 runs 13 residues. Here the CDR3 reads CASSRQSGTEAFF. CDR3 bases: TGTGCCAGCAGCAGGCAATCTGGCACTGAAGCTTTCTTT.

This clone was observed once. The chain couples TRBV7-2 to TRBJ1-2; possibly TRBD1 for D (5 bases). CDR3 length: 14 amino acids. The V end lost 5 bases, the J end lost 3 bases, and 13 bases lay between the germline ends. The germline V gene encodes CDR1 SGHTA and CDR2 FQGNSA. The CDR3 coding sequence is TGTGCCAGCAGCCCGCTGGGAGGGGACTATGGCTACACCTTC. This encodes CASSPLGGDYGYTF.

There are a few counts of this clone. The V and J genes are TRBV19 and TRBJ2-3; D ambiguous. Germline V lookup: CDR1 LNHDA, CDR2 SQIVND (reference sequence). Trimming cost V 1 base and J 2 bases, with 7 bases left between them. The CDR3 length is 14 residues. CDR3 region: CASSIVTLTDTQYF. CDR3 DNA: TGTGCCAGTAGTATAGTAACACTCACAGATACGCAGTATTTT.

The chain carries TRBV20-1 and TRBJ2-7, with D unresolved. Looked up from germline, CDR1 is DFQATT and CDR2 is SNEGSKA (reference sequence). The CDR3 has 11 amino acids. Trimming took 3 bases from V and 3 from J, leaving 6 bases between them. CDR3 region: CSASLVYEQYF. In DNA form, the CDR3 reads TGCAGTGCTAGCCTTGTCTACGAGCAGTACTTC.

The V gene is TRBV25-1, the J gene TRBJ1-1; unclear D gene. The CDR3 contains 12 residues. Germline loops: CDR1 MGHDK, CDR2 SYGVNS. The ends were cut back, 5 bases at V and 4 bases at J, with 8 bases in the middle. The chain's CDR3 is CASSPMGTEAFF. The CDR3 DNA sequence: TGTGCCAGCAGTCCGATGGGCACTGAAGCTTTCTTT. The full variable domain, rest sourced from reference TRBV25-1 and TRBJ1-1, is EADIYQTPRYLVIGTGKKITLECSQTMGHDKMYWYQQDPGMELHLIHYSYGVNSTEKGDLSSESTVSRIRTEHFPLTLESARPSHTSQYLCASSPMGTEAFFGQGTRLTVV.

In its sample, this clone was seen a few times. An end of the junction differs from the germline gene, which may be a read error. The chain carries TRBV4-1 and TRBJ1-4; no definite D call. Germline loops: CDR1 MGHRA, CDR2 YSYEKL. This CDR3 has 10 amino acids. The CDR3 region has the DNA TGTGCCAGCAGCCAAGTCAGGCCGATTTTT. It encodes CASSQVRPIF.